Shown below are 5 T cell receptor beta chains from a single sample sequenced in a study of vaccination and CD4 T cells after COVID-19. As for treatment: approximately nine-day PBMC culture with coronavirus spike peptide pools or control peptides (ViraFEST assay). For these TCRs, the target antigens are not known. Once obtained from cultured CD4+ T cells, the DNA was sequenced using the Oncomine TCR Beta short-read assay. In TCRdb, the PCR reads were re-called with MiXCR into one record per CDR3 protein. The table includes 15,000 to 25,000 distinct CDR3 sequences, about 60% detected once. Material for sequencing was CD4+ T cells from blood, cultured in vitro. These receptor sequences come from a human donor who had recovered from COVID-19.

The V gene is TRBV30, the J gene TRBJ1-1; TRBD1 is a possible D gene (6 bases). CDR1 and CDR2 from the germline V gene are GTSNPN and SVGIG (reference sequence). Trimming shortened V by 1 base and J by 2 bases, and 8 bases separated the two germline ends. The CDR3 is 13 amino acids. The CDR3 loop reads CAWSAGDNTEAFF. CDR3 coding DNA: TGTGCCTGGAGTGCAGGGGATAACACTGAAGCTTTCTTT.

The DNA for the CDR3 is TGCAGTGCTAGAGAGCGGACAGGGCCCACAGATACGCAGTATTTT. Amino acids: CSARERTGPTDTQYF. The chain couples TRBV20-1 to TRBJ2-3; 8 bases align to TRBD1. CDR3 length: 15 amino acids. From germline, CDR1 is DFQATT and CDR2 SNEGSKA (reference sequence). V lost 0 bases and J lost 2; bases outside the gene matches: 4.

This chain links TRBV7-3 with TRBJ2-1, with TRBD1 matching 8 bases. Germline trimming cut 5 bases from V and 6 bases from J; bases unmatched to any gene: 3. The CDR3 consists of 13 residues. From germline, CDR1 is SGHTA and CDR2 FQGTGA. CDR3: CASSKQGGNEQFF. CDR3 nucleotides: TGTGCCAGCAGCAAACAGGGGGGCAATGAGCAGTTCTTC. Full variable domain (outside the CDR3, taken from reference TRBV7-3 and TRBJ2-1): GAGVSQTPSNKVTEKGKYVELRCDPISGHTALYWYRQSLGQGPEFLIYFQGTGAADDSGLPNDRFFAVRPEGSVSTLKIQRTERGDSAVYLCASSKQGGNEQFFGPGTRLTVL.

The gene calls are TRBV12-3 or TRBV12-4 and TRBJ1-1; TRBD1 is a possible D gene (6 bases). The CDR3 covers 14 residues. With 6 bases removed from V and 1 base from J, the gap between germline ends came to 12 bases. The CDR3 reads CASREQGENTEAFF. The CDR3 nucleotides read TGTGCCAGCAGGGAACAGGGTGAGAACACTGAAGCTTTCTTT.

The rearrangement uses TRBV20-1 and TRBJ1-1; D call uncertain. V was trimmed by 3 bases and J by 0 bases, leaving 14 bases between them. The germline V gene encodes CDR1 DFQATT and CDR2 SNEGSKA (reference sequence). The CDR3 covers 15 residues. CDR3 amino acids: CSASSVRGLNTEAFF. The CDR3 DNA follows: TGCAGTGCTAGCTCCGTCAGAGGGTTGAACACTGAAGCTTTCTTT.